The rows below give T cell receptor beta chains drawn from one sample of a study of OX40 agonist ivuxolimab in advanced cancers. Assay: immunoSEQ multiplex PCR; the TCRdb copy retains only in-frame clones and omits some. The table records roughly 90,000 clones, around 90% of them present only once. The material was CD4+ or CD8+ T cells sorted from blood, obtained in a trial of the OX40 agonist ivuxolimab. These receptors all stem from an adult with an advanced solid tumor such as melanoma, head and neck, liver or kidney cancer. The conserved cysteine and the conserved F or W are not part of the CDR3 here. Part of the rows lack a size; the others show once, few, many or a class for expanded clones.

clone_size	v_call	cdr3_aa
.	TRBV7-2	ASSLDMTPTYEQY
.	TRBV7-2	ASSLSGLNTEAF
.	TRBV7-2	ASSPIRDRGYEQY
.	TRBV4-2	ASSQVEGATDTQY
.	TRBV28	ASTPAGDTGELF
.	TRBV6-1	ASSYGWDSYEQY
.	TRBV27	ASSPTGPYGTNEKLF
.	TRBV7-2	ASSSDRGAYGYT
.	TRBV18	ASSPVGDGQPQH
.	TRBV5-1	ASSSTGVGETQY
.	TRBV28	ASSTGTSAETQY
.	TRBV10-1	ASSLGSYEQY
.	TRBV10-3	AIRATGGEDGYT
once	TRBV7-2	ASSFGSGAAYEQY
.	TRBV11-2	ASSLVEGLDTQY
.	TRBV29-1	SLHTGSSYNEQF
.	TRBV5-1	ASSLQGGTDQNYGYT
.	TRBV6-1	ASSERGGGTGDTYEQY
.	TRBV7-6	ASSLFSLNTEAF
once	TRBV6-5	ASSSAGNTGELF
.	TRBV9	ASSVDGRGVLFRDEQF